This paragraph covers one T cell receptor (beta chain) sequence. Its antigen is undetermined. The data originate from a study of CXCR3-negative and CXCR3-positive naive CD8 T cells. The TRB cDNA libraries were prepared by 5' RACE with UMI labels. With the 5' RACE reads reprocessed, TCRdb shows one record per CDR3 protein and no DNA. The sample table sets out roughly 130,000 distinct CDR3 sequences. CDR3 length: 15 residues. Germline values: CDR1 DFQATT, CDR2 SNEGSKA (reference sequence). Study-wide results and limits: Naive CXCR3-positive cells had TRB CDR3s more hydrophobic than those of CXCR3-negative naive cells.

This sequence was found in a human donor in good health. Some clones in this sample may be carry-over from other donors' samples. Input material: naive CXCR3+ CD8+ T cells from blood. The subset denotes: CD45RO-CCR7+CD27+CD95- naive CD8+ T cells expressing CXCR3 (TNR3+). This rearrangement joins TRBV20-1 to TRBJ1-1. The CDR3 loop reads CSARVNRVLNTEAFF.